Reported below is one T cell receptor beta chain. The antigen is not known. The table came from immunoSEQ multiplex PCR; TCRdb's copy has only in-frame clones and leaves some out. The table has more than 55,000 clones, 70% to 85% seen once. Those with chemo-refractory metastatic non-small-cell lung cancer were treated with focal radiation combined with CTLA-4 blockade using ipilimumab. The data originate from a study of radiotherapy plus CTLA-4 blockade in lung cancer. Looking at the study overall: Disease control was achieved by around 30% of patients, and objective responses by 18%. Broader study findings: How blood T cell clones changed early, along with interferon-beta, reportedly forecast response best. After radiotherapy and ipilimumab, tumor-derived clones expanded in peripheral blood.

The material sequenced was peripheral blood, taken from a patient treated with radiotherapy plus ipilimumab. This TCR derives from a human donor with non-small cell lung cancer whose response to radiotherapy plus ipilimumab could not be evaluated.

The CDR3 region has the DNA TGCGCCAGCAGCATGAGGGACAGGAGAACAGATACGCAGTATTTT. Its protein product is CASSMRDRRTDTQYF. V gene TRBV5-1 combines with J gene TRBJ2-3; 8 bases fit TRBD1. CDR1 is SGHRS, CDR2 YFSETQ, per germline. The CDR3 runs 15 residues. V shed 4 bases, J shed 3 bases, and the junction held 7 bases outside the gene matches. The whole variable domain, remainder taken from reference TRBV5-1 and TRBJ2-3, is KAGVTQTPRYLIKTRGQQVTLSCSPISGHRSVSWYQQTPGQGLQFLFEYFSETQRNKGNFPGRFSGRQFSNSRSEMNVSTLELGDSALYLCASSMRDRRTDTQYFGPGTRLTVL.